Listed below are T cell receptor beta chains from one sample, sequenced in a study of cytomegalovirus exposure and HLA in healthy donors. Produced via immunoSEQ multiplex PCR; TCRdb's table is partial and in-frame only. The sample gives about 84,000 clones, approximately 90% of which show up once; about 2.5% is in the top ten. Sequencing input: PBMCs. The origin of the receptors is a man aged 18 to 30 in good health and CMV-seronegative. The CDR3 runs from the conserved cysteine through the conserved F or W. D genes are given only for firm matches. Some rows mark clone size as missing; the rest say once, few, many or name a class of expanded clone.

v_gene	d_gene	j_gene	abundance	CDR3nt	CDR3aa
TRBV7-2	NA	TRBJ1-4	NA	TGTGCCAGCAGCTTAGCGTCGACACGTAATGAAAAACTGTTTTTT	CASSLASTRNEKLFF
TRBV6-5	NA	TRBJ1-2	NA	TGTGCCAGCAGACTTGACCCTGACGGGTACTATGGCTACACCTTC	CASRLDPDGYYGYTF
TRBV5-1	TRBD1	TRBJ1-1	once	TGCGCCAGCAGCGCTGACGCAGGGGGTTTGATGAACACTGAAGCTTTCTTT	CASSADAGGLMNTEAFF
TRBV14	TRBD1	TRBJ2-5	NA	TGTGCCAGCAGCCAATGGGGACAGCAAGAGACCCAGTACTTC	CASSQWGQQETQYF
TRBV27	NA	TRBJ2-6	once	TGTGCCAGCAGTCGTCGGGGGACTGGGGCCAACGTCCTGACTTTC	CASSRRGTGANVLTF
TRBV5-6	TRBD1	TRBJ1-3	NA	TGTGCCAGCAGCTTGGTGAGGGACAGGGCTGGAAACACCATATATTTT	CASSLVRDRAGNTIYF
TRBV27	TRBD2	TRBJ2-7	NA	TGTGCCAGCAGCCGACCGGGACTAGCGGGAGGGAACGAGCAGTACTTC	CASSRPGLAGGNEQYF
TRBV19	NA	TRBJ2-2	NA	TGTGCCAGTACGCTAGTGGAGAACACCGGGGAGCTGTTTTTT	CASTLVENTGELFF
TRBV28	TRBD1	TRBJ2-7	NA	TGTGCCAGCAGTAGACAGGGGGCCTACGAGCAGTACTTC	CASSRQGAYEQYF
TRBV7-2	TRBD2	TRBJ2-3	NA	TGTGCCAGCAGCTTAGTGGGACTAGCTTCAGATACGCAGTATTTT	CASSLVGLASDTQYF
TRBV18	NA	TRBJ2-3	once	TGTGCCAGCTCACAGAATGCGGGACAGTTCACAGATACGCAGTATTTT	CASSQNAGQFTDTQYF
TRBV10-1	NA	TRBJ2-1	NA	TGCGCCAGCAGTGAGGAGGGTTACAATGAGCAGTTCTTC	CASSEEGYNEQFF
TRBV5-6	TRBD2	TRBJ2-5	NA	TGTGCCAGCAGCACGGGACTAGCGGGAGGAGAGACCCAGTACTTC	CASSTGLAGGETQYF
TRBV7-8	NA	TRBJ2-7	once	TGTGCCAGCAGCTCCAAGAGGCTAGTCGAGCAGTACTTC	CASSSKRLVEQYF
TRBV5-5	NA	TRBJ2-5	NA	TGTGCCAGCAGCCGGGAACCAGCGGTAAAAAAAGAGACCCAGTACTTC	CASSREPAVKKETQYF
TRBV28	NA	TRBJ1-6	NA	TGTGCCAGCAGCATGGGACACGGTAATTCACCCCTCCACTTT	CASSMGHGNSPLHF
TRBV7-3	NA	TRBJ2-3	NA	TGTGCCAGCAGCCCCCAGTGGGGAGGCACAGATACGCAGTATTTT	CASSPQWGGTDTQYF
TRBV25-1	TRBD1	TRBJ1-5	NA	TGTGCCAGCAGTGAAGCGGGACAGAACAATCAGCCCCAGCATTTT	CASSEAGQNNQPQHF